This T cell receptor (beta chain) was obtained from a study of blood T cell repertoires in COVID-19. As for the study in general: Sites in the United States, Italy and Spain provided acute and convalescent COVID-19 samples.

The CDR3 has 16 residues. In germline, CDR1 is SGHTA, CDR2 FQGTGA. Losses at the gene ends were 5 bases for V and 5 bases for J; bases not matched to a gene: 8. Original methodology: Amplification from reference gene primers served as the basis for estimated nucleated cell counts. TCRdb's copy holds only in-frame clones and misses some; the assay was immunoSEQ multiplex PCR. Clonal size and the V and J genes are those of that table, whereas D and trimming came from the DNA. This sample carries over 200,000 clones, 82% of them seen once, and the ten largest clones take about 15%. The origin of this receptor is a man aged 35 to 55 who had recovered from COVID-19. The chain joins TRBV7-3 to TRBJ1-6; 8 bases fit TRBD1. Sequencing was carried out using PBMCs or T cells enriched from blood (not recorded which). The CDR3 loop reads CASSPRGTGNNSPLHF. The CDR3 coding sequence is TGTGCCAGCAGCCCAAGGGGGACAGGAAATAATTCACCCCTCCACTTT.